Sequencing of this T cell receptor (beta chain) was carried out in a study of cytomegalovirus exposure and HLA in healthy donors. Study information: Counted in an early data release were 85 million or so unique TCRs from HLA-typed donors. The study placed around 80% of its roughly 430 genotyped donors in the Caucasian-associated ancestry cluster.

PCR used 60 Vbeta primers and 13 Jbeta primers. Sequencing used immunoSEQ multiplex PCR; TCRdb keeps in-frame clones, though not all of them. The data contain 200,000 or so clones, more than 75% of them seen just once; the ten biggest clones take up around 0.21%. The J segment lost 4 bases and the V segment lost 4 bases, leaving 6 bases of the junction unmatched. The length of the CDR3 is 14 residues. Germline V gives CDR1 SGHRS, CDR2 YFSETQ. The clonotype originates from a girl under three years old in good health and CMV-seronegative. The chain employs TRBV5-1 and TRBJ2-3; 7 bases are a match to TRBD1. The sample was PBMCs. The CDR3 protein is CASSLTGTADTQYF. DNA for the CDR3: TGCGCCAGCAGCCTTACTGGGACAGCAGATACGCAGTATTTT.